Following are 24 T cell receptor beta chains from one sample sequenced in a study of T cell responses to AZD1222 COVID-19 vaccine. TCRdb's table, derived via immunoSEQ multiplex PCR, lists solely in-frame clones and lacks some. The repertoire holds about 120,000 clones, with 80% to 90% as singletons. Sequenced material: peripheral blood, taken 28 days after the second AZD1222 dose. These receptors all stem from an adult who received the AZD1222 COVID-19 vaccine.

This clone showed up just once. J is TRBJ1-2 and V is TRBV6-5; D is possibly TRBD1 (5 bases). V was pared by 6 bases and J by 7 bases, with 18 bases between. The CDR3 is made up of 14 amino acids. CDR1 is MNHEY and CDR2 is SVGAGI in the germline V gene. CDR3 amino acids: CASSWGGGHPGYTF. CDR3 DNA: TGTGCCAGCAGCTGGGGTGGAGGACACCCTGGCTACACCTTC.

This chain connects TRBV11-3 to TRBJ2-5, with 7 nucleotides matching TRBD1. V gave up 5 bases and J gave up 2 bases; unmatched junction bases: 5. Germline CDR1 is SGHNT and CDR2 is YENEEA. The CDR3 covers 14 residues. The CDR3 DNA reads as TGTGCCAGCAGCCCGACAGGGACGCAAGAGACCCAGTACTTC. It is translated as CASSPTGTQETQYF. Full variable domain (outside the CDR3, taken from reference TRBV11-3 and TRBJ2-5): EAGVVQSPRYKIIEKKQPVAFWCNPISGHNTLYWYLQNLGQGPELLIRYENEEAVDDSQLPKDRFSAERLKGVDSTLKIQPAELGDSAVYLCASSPTGTQETQYFGPGTRLLVL.

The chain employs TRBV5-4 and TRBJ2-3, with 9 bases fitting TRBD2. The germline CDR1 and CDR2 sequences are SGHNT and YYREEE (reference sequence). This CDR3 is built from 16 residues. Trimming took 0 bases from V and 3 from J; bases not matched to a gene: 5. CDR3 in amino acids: CASSLESGGRTDTQYF. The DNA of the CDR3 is TGTGCCAGCAGCTTGGAGAGCGGGGGGAGGACAGATACGCAGTATTTT.

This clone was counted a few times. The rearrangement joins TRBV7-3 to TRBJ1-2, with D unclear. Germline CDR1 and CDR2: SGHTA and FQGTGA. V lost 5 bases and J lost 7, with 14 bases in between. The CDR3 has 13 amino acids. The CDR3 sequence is CASSPALGGGYTF. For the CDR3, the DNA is TGTGCCAGCAGCCCCGCGTTAGGAGGTGGCTACACCTTC.

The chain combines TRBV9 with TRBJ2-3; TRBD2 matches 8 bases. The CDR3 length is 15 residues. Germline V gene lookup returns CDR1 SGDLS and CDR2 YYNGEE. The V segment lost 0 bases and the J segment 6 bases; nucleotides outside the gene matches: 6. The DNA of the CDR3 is TGTGCCAGCAGCGTAGACGGGAGGGACTCGGATACGCAGTATTTT. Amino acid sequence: CASSVDGRDSDTQYF.

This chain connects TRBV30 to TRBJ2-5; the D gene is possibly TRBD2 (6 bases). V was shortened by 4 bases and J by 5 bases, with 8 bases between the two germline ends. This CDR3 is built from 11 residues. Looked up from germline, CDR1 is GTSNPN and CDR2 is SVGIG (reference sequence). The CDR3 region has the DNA TGTGCCTGGACTGGGGGGGAGACCCAGTACTTC. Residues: CAWTGGETQYF.

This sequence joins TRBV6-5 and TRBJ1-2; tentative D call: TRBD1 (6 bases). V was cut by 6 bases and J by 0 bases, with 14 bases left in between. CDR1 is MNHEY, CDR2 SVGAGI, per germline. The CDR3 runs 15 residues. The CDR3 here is CASREFTGSNYGYTF. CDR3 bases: TGTGCCAGCAGGGAGTTCACAGGGTCTAACTATGGCTACACCTTC.

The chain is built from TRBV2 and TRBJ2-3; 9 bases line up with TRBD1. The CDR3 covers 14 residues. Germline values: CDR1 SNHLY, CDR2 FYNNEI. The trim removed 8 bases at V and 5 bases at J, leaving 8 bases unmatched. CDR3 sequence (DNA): TGTGCCAGCGTTCCGGGACAGGGAGAAGATACGCAGTATTTT. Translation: CASVPGQGEDTQYF.

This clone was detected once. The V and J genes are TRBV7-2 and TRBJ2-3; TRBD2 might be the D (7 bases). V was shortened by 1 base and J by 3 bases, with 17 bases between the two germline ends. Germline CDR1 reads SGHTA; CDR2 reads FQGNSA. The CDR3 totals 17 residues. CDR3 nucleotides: TGTGCCAGCAGCTTAGTCTTTTGGGGGAGGGGGACAGATACGCAGTATTTT. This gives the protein CASSLVFWGRGTDTQYF.

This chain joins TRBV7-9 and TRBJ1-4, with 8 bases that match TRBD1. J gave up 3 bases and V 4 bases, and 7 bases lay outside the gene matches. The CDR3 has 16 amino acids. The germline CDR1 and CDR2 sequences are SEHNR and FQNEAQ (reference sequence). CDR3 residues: CASSSGQGEANEKLFF. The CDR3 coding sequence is TGTGCCAGCAGCTCCGGACAGGGTGAAGCTAATGAAAAACTGTTTTTT. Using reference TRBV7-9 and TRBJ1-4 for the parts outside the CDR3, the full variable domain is DTGVSQNPRHKITKRGQNVTFRCDPISEHNRLYWYRQTLGQGPEFLTYFQNEAQLEKSRLLSDRFSAERPKGSFSTLEIQRTEQGDSAMYLCASSSGQGEANEKLFFGSGTQLSVL.

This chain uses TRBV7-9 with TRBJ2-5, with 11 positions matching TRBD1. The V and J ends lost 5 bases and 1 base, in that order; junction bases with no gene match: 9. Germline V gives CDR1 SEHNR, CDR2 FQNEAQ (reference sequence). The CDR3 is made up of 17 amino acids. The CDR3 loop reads CASSQGTGGTFQETQYF. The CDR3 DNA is TGTGCCAGCAGCCAGGGGACAGGGGGAACCTTCCAAGAGACCCAGTACTTC.

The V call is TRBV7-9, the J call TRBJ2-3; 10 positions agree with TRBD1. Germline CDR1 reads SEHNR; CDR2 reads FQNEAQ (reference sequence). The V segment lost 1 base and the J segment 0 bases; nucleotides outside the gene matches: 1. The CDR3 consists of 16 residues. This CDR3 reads CASSLGDRGSTDTQYF. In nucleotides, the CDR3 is TGTGCCAGCAGCTTAGGGGACAGGGGTAGCACAGATACGCAGTATTTT.

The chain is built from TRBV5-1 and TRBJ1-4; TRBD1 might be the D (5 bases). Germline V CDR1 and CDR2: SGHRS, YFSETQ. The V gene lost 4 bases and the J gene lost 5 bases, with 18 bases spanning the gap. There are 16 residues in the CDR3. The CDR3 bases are TGCGCCAGCAGCACACGACAGACGAACATAAATGAAAAACTGTTTTTT. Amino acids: CASSTRQTNINEKLFF.

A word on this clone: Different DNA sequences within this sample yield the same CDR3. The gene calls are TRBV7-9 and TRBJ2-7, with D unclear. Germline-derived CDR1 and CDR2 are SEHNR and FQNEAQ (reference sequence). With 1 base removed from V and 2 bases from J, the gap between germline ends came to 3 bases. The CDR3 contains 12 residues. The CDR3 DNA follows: TGTGCCAGCAGCTTAGGGACCTACGAGCAGTACTTC. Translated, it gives CASSLGTYEQYF.

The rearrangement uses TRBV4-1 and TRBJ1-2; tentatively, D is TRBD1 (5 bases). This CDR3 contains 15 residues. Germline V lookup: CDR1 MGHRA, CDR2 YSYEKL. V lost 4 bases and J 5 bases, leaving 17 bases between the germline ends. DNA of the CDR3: TGCGCCAGCAGCCCTGAACCTACAGGCAAATATGGCTACACCTTC. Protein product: CASSPEPTGKYGYTF.

CDR3 region: CASRTGIFDEQYF. In nucleotides, the CDR3 is TGTGCCAGCAGGACAGGGATCTTCGACGAGCAGTACTTC. V and J are TRBV6-5 and TRBJ2-7, with 7 bases fitting TRBD1. This CDR3 comprises 13 residues. V shed 6 bases, J shed 5 bases, and the junction held 7 bases outside the gene matches. Germline values: CDR1 MNHEY, CDR2 SVGAGI.

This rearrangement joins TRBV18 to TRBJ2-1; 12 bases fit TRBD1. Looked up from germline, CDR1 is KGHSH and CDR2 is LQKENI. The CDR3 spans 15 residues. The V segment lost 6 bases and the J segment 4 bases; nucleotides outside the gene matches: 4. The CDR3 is CASSGTGGGYNEQFF. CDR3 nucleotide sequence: TGTGCCAGCTCCGGGACAGGGGGCGGATACAATGAGCAGTTCTTC.

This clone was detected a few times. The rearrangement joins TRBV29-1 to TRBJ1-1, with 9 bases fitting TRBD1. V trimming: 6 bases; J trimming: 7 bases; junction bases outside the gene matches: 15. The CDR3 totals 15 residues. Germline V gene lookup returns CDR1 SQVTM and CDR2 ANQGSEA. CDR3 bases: TGCAGCGTCTCAACGAGGGGGACAGGGCAAAGTGAAGCTTTCTTT. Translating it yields CSVSTRGTGQSEAFF. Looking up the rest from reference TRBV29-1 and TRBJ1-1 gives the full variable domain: SAVISQKPSRDICQRGTSLTIQCQVDSQVTMMFWYRQQPGQSLTLIATANQGSEATYESGFVIDKFPISRPNLTFSTLTVSNMSPEDSSIYLCSVSTRGTGQSEAFFGQGTRLTVV.

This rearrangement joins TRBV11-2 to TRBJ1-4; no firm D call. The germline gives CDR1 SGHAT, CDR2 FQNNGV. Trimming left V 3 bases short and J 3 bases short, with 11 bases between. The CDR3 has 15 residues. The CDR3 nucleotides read TGTGCCAGCAGCTTGACCCCGCCACCTAATGAAAAACTGTTTTTT. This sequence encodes CASSLTPPPNEKLFF.

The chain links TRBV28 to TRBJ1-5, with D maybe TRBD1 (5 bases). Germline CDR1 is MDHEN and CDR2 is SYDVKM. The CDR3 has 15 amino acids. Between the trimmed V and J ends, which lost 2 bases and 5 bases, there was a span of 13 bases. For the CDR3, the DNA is TGTGCCAGCAGTTTAGGGCAGGACATTTATCAGCCCCAGCATTTT. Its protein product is CASSLGQDIYQPQHF.

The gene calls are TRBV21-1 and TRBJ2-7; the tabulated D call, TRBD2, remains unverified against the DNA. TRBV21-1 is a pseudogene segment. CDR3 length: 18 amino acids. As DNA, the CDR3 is TGTGCCGGTCGGAACCTGGAGGGAGGGACTAGAAATAGCTACGAGCAGTACTTC. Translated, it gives CAGRNLEGGTRNSYEQYF.

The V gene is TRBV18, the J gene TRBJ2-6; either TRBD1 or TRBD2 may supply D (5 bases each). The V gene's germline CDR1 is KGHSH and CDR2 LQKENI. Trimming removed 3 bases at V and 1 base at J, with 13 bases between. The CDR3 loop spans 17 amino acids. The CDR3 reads CASSPGVSGSGANVLTF. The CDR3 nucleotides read TGTGCCAGCTCACCGGGGGTTTCAGGGTCTGGGGCCAACGTCCTGACTTTC.

As DNA, the CDR3 is TGTGCCAGCAGTTTAGGACAGTTAACAGATACGCAGTATTTT. It is translated as CASSLGQLTDTQYF. The gene calls are TRBV28 and TRBJ2-3, with TRBD1 as a possible D gene (6 bases). The length of the CDR3 is 14 residues. Between the trimmed V and J ends, which lost 2 bases and 3 bases, there was a span of 9 bases. Germline lookup yields CDR1 MDHEN and CDR2 SYDVKM.

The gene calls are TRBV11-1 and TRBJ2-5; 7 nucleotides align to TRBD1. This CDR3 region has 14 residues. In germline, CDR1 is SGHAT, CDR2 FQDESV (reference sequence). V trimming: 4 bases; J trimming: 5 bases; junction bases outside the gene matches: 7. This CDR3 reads CASSSLTGLETQYF. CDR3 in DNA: TGTGCCAGCAGCTCATTGACAGGGCTGGAGACCCAGTACTTC.